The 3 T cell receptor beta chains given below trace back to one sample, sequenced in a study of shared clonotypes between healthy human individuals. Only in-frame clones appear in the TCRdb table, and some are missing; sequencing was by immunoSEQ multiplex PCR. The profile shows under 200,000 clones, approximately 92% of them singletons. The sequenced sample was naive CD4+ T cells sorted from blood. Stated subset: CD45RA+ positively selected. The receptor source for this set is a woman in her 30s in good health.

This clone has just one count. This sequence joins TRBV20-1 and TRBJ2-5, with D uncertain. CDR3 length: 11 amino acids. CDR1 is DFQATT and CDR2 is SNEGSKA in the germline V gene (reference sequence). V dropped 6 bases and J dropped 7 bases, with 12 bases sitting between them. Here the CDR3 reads CSATAPGTQYF. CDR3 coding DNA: TGCAGTGCCACCGCCCCTGGGACCCAGTACTTC.

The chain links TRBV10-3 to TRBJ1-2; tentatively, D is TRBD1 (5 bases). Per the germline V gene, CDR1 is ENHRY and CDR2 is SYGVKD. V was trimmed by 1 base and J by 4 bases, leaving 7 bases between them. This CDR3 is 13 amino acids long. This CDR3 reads CAISEWRGYGYTF. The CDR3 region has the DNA TGTGCCATCAGTGAGTGGAGGGGCTATGGCTACACCTTC.

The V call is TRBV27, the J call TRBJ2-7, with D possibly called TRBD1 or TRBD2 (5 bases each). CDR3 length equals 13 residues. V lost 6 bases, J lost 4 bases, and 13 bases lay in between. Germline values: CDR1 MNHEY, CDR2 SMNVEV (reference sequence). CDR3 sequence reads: CASRPLGPYEQYF. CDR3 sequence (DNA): TGTGCCAGCAGGCCACTGGGACCTTACGAGCAGTACTTC.